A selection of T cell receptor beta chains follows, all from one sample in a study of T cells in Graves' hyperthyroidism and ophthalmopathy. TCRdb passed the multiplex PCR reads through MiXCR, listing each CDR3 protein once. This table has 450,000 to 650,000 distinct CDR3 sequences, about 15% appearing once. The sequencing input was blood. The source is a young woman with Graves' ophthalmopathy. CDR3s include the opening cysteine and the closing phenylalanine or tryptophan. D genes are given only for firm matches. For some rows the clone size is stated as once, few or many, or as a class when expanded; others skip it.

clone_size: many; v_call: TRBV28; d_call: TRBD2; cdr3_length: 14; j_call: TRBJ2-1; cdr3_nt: TGTGCCAGCACGACTAGCGGGAGGCCCAATGAGCAGTTCTTC; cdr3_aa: CASTTSGRPNEQFF
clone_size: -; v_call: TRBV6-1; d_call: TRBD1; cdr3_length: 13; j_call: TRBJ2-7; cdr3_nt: TGTGCCAGCAGGGAGCAAGGGACAGTCGAGCAGTACTTC; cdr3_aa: CASREQGTVEQYF
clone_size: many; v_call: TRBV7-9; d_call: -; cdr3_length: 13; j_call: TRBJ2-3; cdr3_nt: TGTGCCAGCAGTTTATCGTCCACAGATACGCAGTATTTT; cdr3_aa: CASSLSSTDTQYF
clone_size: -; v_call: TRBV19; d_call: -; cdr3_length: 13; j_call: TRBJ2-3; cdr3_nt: TGTGCCAGTAGTGGCGGGACTTCTTTTACGCAGTATTTT; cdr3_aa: CASSGGTSFTQYF
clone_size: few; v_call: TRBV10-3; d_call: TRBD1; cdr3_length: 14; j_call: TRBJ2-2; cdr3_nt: TGTGCCATCAGTGACAGGGGGTACACCGGGGAGCTGTTTTTT; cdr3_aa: CAISDRGYTGELFF
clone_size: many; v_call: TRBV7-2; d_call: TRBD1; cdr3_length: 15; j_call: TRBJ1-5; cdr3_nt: TGTGCCAGCAGCTTAACCCGGACAGGTCATCAGCCCCAGCATTTT; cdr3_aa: CASSLTRTGHQPQHF
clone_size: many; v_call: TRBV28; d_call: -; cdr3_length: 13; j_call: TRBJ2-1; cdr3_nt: TGTGCCAGCAGCCTGAGCTCCTACAATGAGCAGTTCTTC; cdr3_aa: CASSLSSYNEQFF
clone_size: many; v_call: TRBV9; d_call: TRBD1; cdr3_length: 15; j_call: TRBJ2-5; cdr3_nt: TGTGCCAGCAGCCCCCAGGGGGCATGGCAAGAGACCCAGTACTTC; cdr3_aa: CASSPQGAWQETQYF
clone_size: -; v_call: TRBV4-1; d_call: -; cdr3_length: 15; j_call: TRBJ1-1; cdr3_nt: TGCGCCAGCAGCCAAGGGCCTCCGCTGAACACTGAAGCTTTCTTT; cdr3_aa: CASSQGPPLNTEAFF
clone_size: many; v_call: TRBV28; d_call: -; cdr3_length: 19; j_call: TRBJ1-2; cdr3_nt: TGTGCCAGCAGTCGCCCTACAGGGCCGAAATACTACCCAAACTATGGCTACACCTTC; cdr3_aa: CASSRPTGPKYYPNYGYTF
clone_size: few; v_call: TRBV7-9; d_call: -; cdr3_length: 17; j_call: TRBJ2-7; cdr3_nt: TGTGCCAGCAGCTTAGGGATGGGGGGAAGGGAAGCCTACGAGCAGTACTTC; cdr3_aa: CASSLGMGGREAYEQYF
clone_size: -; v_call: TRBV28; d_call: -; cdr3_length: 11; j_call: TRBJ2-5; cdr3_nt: TGTGCCAGCAACGAACAAGAGACCCAGTACTTC; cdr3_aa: CASNEQETQYF
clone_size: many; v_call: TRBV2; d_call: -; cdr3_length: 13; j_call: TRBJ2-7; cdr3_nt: TGTGCCAGCAACCCAGACAGCTCCTACGAGCAGTACTTC; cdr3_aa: CASNPDSSYEQYF
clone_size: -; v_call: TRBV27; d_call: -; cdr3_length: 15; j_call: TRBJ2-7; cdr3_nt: TGTGCCAGCAGTTACCGGGACGGAAGCTCCTACGAGCAGTACTTC; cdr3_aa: CASSYRDGSSYEQYF
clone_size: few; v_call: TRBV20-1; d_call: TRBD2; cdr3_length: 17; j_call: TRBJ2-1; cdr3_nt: TGCAGTGCTAGAGTACCTAGCGGGGGGGCCGTCCGCAATGAGCAGTTCTTC; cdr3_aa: CSARVPSGGAVRNEQFF
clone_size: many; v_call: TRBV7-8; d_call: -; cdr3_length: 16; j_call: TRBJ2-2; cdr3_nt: TGTGCCAGCAGCTTAGGGACCGCGGACCACACCGGGGAGCTGTTTTTT; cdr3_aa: CASSLGTADHTGELFF
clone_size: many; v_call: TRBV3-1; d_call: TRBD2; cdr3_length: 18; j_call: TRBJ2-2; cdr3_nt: TGTGCCAGCAGCCAAGGTAGCGGGGGGATCGCGAACACCGGGGAGCTGTTTTTT; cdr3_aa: CASSQGSGGIANTGELFF
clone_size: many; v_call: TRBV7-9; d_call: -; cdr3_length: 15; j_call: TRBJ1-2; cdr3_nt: TGTGCCAGCAGCTTAGCGGGAGGCAGGGAGGATGGCTACACCTTC; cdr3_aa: CASSLAGGREDGYTF
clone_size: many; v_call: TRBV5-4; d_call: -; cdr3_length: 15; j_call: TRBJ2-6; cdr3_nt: TGTGCCAGCAGCTTGGATGGGACTGGGGCCAACGTCCTGACTTTC; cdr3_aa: CASSLDGTGANVLTF
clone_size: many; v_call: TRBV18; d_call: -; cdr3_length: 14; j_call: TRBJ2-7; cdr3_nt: TGTGCCAGCTCAGAGTTCCTTGAGGACTACGAGCAGTACTTC; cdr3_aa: CASSEFLEDYEQYF
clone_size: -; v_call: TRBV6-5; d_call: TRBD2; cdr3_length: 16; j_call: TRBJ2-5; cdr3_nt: TGTGCCAGCAGTTACTCGACCGGGGGGACGTGGAAGACCCAGTACTTC; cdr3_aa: CASSYSTGGTWKTQYF
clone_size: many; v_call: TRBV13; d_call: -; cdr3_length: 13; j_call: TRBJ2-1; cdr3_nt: TGTGCCAGCGAAGAGGCATCCGAAGGTGAGCAGTTCTTC; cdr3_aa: CASEEASEGEQFF
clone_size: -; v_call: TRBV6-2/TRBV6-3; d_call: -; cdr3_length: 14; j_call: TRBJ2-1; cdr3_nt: TGTGCCAGTACTTTAGGGGTCTCCTACAATGAGCAGTTCTTC; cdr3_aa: CASTLGVSYNEQFF
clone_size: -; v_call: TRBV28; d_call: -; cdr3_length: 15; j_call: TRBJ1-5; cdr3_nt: TGTGCCAGCAGTTATTCGCGGGGCCTCAATCAGCCCCAGCATTTT; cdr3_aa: CASSYSRGLNQPQHF
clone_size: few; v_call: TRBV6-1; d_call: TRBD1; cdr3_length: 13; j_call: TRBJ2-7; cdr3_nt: TGTGCCAGCAGCAACAACAGGGGTTACGAGCAGTACTTC; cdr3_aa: CASSNNRGYEQYF
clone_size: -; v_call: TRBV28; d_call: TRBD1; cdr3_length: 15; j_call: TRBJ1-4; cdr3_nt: TGTGCCAGCAGTGGTACCGGGACAGGGGATGAAAAACTGTTTTTT; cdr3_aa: CASSGTGTGDEKLFF
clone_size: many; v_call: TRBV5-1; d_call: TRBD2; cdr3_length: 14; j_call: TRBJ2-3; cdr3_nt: TGCGCCAGCAGCTCAGGACTAGCAGCAGATACGCAGTATTTT; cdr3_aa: CASSSGLAADTQYF
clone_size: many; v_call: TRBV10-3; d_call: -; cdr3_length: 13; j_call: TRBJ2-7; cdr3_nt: TGTGCCATCAGTGAGGGGGGGCTCGACGAGCAGTACTTC; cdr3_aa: CAISEGGLDEQYF
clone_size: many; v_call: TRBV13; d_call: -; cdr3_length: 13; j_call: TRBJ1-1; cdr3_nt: TGTGCCAGCAGCCCTTCGGGGGGCACTGAAGCTTTCTTT; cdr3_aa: CASSPSGGTEAFF
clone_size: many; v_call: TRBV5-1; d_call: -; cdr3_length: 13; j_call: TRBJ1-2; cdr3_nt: TGCGCCAGCAGCGAGGGACACCCTTATGGCTACACCTTC; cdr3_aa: CASSEGHPYGYTF
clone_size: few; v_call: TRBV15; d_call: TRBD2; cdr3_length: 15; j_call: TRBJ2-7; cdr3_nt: TGTGCCACCAGCAGAATCCCCGGCGGGAGTTACGAGCAGTACTTC; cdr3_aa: CATSRIPGGSYEQYF
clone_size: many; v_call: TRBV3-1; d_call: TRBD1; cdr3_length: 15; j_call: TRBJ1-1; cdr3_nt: TGTGCCAGCAGCCAAGGGGGGACAGAGAACACTGAAGCTTTCTTT; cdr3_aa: CASSQGGTENTEAFF
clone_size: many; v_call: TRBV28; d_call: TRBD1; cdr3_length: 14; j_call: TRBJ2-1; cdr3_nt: TGTGCCAGCAGTTTATTCCAGGGGGCCAATGAGCAGTTCTTC; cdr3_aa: CASSLFQGANEQFF
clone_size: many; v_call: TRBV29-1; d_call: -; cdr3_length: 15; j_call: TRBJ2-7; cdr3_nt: TGCAGCGTTGTGTCGGTAGCCACCGGTCTCCTCGAGCAGTACTTC; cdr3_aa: CSVVSVATGLLEQYF
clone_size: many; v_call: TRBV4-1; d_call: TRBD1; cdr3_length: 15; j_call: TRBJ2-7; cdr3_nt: TGCGCCAGCAGCCAAGAAACAGGGGCCGCCTACGAGCAGTACTTC; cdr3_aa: CASSQETGAAYEQYF